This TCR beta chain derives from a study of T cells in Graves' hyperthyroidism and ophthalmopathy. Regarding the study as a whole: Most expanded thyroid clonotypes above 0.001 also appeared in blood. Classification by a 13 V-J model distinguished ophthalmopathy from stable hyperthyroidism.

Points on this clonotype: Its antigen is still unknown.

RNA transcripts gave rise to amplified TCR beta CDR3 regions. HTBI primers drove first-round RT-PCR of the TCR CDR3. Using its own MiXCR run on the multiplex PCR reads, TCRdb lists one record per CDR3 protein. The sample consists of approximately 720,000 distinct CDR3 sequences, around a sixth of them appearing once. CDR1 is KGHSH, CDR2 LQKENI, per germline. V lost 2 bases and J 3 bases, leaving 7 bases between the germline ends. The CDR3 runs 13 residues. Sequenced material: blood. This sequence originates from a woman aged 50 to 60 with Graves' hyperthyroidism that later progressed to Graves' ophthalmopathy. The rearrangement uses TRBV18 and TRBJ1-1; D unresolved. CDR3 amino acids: CASSPRFYTEAFF. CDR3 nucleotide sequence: TGTGCCAGCTCACCAAGATTCTACACTGAAGCTTTCTTT.